The 13 T cell receptor beta chains given below trace back to one sample, sequenced in a study of blood T cell repertoires in COVID-19 (dated by TCRdb to 2018 to 2021). Library creation used the immunoSEQ multiplex PCR assay. In its TCRdb copy, this immuneACCESS table keeps in-frame sequences only and misses some clones. Where compared with another copy, unresolved V genes explain less than half of these, and the others have no known cause. The sample contains tens of thousands of clones, around 90% of them found a single time. The top ten constitute over 1.2% of the sample. Sequences were obtained from peripheral blood. The receptors shown here come from a man between 60 and 70 years old with acute or convalescent COVID-19.

The chain recombines TRBV18 with TRBJ2-3; 11 bases map to TRBD2. The germline V gene encodes CDR1 KGHSH and CDR2 LQKENI. J was trimmed by 2 bases and V by 0 bases; bases with no gene match: 7. The CDR3 spans 18 residues. CDR3 bases: TGTGCCAGCTCACCACCGGAGTTTAGCGGGAGGGACACAGATACGCAGTATTTT. This translates into CASSPPEFSGRDTDTQYF.

This rearrangement joins TRBV6-2 or TRBV6-3 to TRBJ2-3; D possibly corresponds to TRBD1 (6 bases). This CDR3 is built from 15 residues. The V gene's germline CDR1 is MNHEY and CDR2 SVGEGT. V lost 5 bases and J 3 bases, leaving 15 bases between the germline ends. CDR3 sequence reads: CASSPGWGRTDTQYF. In DNA form, the CDR3 reads TGTGCCAGCAGTCCGGGGTGGGGGCGAACAGATACGCAGTATTTT.

This chain uses TRBV30 with TRBJ1-2, with 8 bases identical to TRBD1. V lost 3 bases to trimming and J lost 6 bases; unmatched junction nucleotides: 9. Germline V gene data show CDR1 as GTSNPN and CDR2 as SVGIG (reference sequence). This CDR3 is built from 14 residues. CDR3 DNA: TGTGCCTGGAGCCAGCCCCAGGGGGCGAATGGCTACACCTTC. Amino acid sequence: CAWSQPQGANGYTF.

The V gene is TRBV7-9, the J gene TRBJ1-6; possible D gene TRBD1, 5 bases. Germline V gene sequence: CDR1 SEHNR, CDR2 FQNEAQ (reference sequence). V was pared by 1 base and J by 5 bases, with 9 bases between. This CDR3 is 15 amino acids long. CDR3 sequence (DNA): TGTGCCAGCAGCTTAGATTGGGGCAATAATTCACCCCTCCACTTT. Protein sequence: CASSLDWGNNSPLHF.

The chain couples TRBV12-3 or TRBV12-4 to TRBJ1-3, with unresolved D. V lost 4 bases, J lost 6 bases, and 7 bases lay in between. The CDR3 consists of 12 residues. CDR3 bases: TGTGCCAGCAGTTCTACGTCAAACACCATATATTTT. Translating it yields CASSSTSNTIYF.

This clone occurred once. The J gene is TRBJ1-1, the V gene TRBV20-1, with TRBD1 matching 7 bases. V shed 3 bases and J 0 bases; nucleotides not matched to a gene: 7. CDR3 length: 15 amino acids. The V gene's germline CDR1 is DFQATT and CDR2 SNEGSKA (reference sequence). The CDR3 DNA sequence: TGCAGTGCTAGTAGCTGGGACAGATTGAACACTGAAGCTTTCTTT. Protein product: CSASSWDRLNTEAFF.

The V and J genes are TRBV5-6 and TRBJ2-7, with 7 bases aligning to TRBD1. V dropped 3 bases and J dropped 3; count of bases not matched to a gene: 3. The CDR3 covers 13 residues. Germline assignment: CDR1 SGHDT and CDR2 YYEEEE. The CDR3 here is CASSSGQNYEQYF. CDR3 in DNA: TGTGCCAGCAGCTCGGGACAGAACTACGAGCAGTACTTC.

J is TRBJ1-6 and V is TRBV6-5; D is uncertain. V was cut by 8 bases and J by 3 bases, with 5 bases left in between. The CDR3 has 12 residues. In germline, CDR1 is MNHEY, CDR2 SVGAGI. The CDR3 loop reads CASRDYNSPLHF. CDR3 bases: TGTGCCAGCCGGGACTATAATTCACCCCTCCACTTT.

This chain links TRBV11-3 with TRBJ2-1; 9 nucleotides match TRBD1. The CDR3 sequence is 13 residues long. The V gene's germline CDR1 is SGHNT and CDR2 YENEEA. Trimming cost V 5 bases and J 14 bases; bases outside gene matches: 10. The CDR3 is CASSTLATGGEFF. As DNA, the CDR3 is TGTGCCAGCAGCACACTAGCGACAGGGGGTGAGTTCTTC.

J is TRBJ2-1 and V is TRBV5-1; maybe TRBD1 (6 bases). Germline-derived CDR1 and CDR2 are SGHRS and YFSETQ. Trimming cost V 0 bases and J 0 bases, with 16 bases left between them. This CDR3 contains 18 residues. The CDR3 protein is CASSLGYLTGSSYNEQFF. For the CDR3, the DNA is TGCGCCAGCAGCTTGGGATATCTCACAGGGAGCTCCTACAATGAGCAGTTCTTC. The whole variable domain, filled in from reference TRBV5-1 and TRBJ2-1, reads KAGVTQTPRYLIKTRGQQVTLSCSPISGHRSVSWYQQTPGQGLQFLFEYFSETQRNKGNFPGRFSGRQFSNSRSEMNVSTLELGDSALYLCASSLGYLTGSSYNEQFFGPGTRLTVL.

J is TRBJ1-5 and V is TRBV27, with 8 bases aligning to TRBD1. The CDR3 is 15 amino acids. CDR1 is MNHEY, CDR2 SMNVEV, per germline (reference sequence). V was pared by 7 bases and J by 7 bases, with 12 bases of the junction left unmatched. The chain's CDR3 is CASKPGQVYVQPQHF. CDR3 coding DNA: TGTGCCAGCAAACCGGGACAGGTTTACGTCCAGCCCCAGCATTTT.

The rearrangement uses TRBV15 and TRBJ2-3; the D is unclear. CDR3 size: 14 residues. Germline V lookup: CDR1 LNHNV, CDR2 YYDKDF (reference sequence). V dropped 2 bases and J dropped 4 bases, with 10 bases sitting between them. The CDR3 coding sequence is TGTGCCACCAGCAGACAAGCGAACGCAGATACGCAGTATTTT. Translated, it gives CATSRQANADTQYF.

The genes are TRBV4-2 and TRBJ2-1, with 8 nucleotides matching TRBD2. The CDR3 contains 15 residues. V shed 4 bases and J 4 bases; nucleotides not matched to a gene: 6. Germline values: CDR1 LGHNA, CDR2 YNFKEQ. CDR3 DNA sequence: TGTGCCAGCAGCCCACCGGGACTAGGGTACAATGAGCAGTTCTTC. Its protein product is CASSPPGLGYNEQFF.